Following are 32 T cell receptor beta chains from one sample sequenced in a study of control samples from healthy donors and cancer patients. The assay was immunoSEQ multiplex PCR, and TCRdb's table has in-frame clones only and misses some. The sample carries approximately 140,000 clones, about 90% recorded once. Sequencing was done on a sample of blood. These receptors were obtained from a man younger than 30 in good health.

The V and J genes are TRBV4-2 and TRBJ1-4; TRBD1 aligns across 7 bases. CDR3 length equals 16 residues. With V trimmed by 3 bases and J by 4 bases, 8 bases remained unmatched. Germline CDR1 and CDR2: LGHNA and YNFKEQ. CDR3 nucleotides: TGTGCCAGCAGCCAGAAAGGGACAGACTTTAATGAAAAACTGTTTTTT. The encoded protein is CASSQKGTDFNEKLFF.

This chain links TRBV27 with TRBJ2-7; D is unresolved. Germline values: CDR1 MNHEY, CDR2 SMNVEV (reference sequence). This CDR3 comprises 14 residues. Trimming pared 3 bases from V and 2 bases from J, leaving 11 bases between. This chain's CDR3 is CASSLVSTAYEQYF. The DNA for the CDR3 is TGTGCCAGCAGTTTGGTCAGCACGGCCTACGAGCAGTACTTC.

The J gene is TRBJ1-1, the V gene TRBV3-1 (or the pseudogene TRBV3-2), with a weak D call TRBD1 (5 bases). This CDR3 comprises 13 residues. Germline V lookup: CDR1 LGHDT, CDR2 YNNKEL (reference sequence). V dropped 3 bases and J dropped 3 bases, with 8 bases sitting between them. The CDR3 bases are TGTGCCAGCAGCCAGGGGCAGTACACTGAAGCTTTCTTT. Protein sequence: CASSQGQYTEAFF.

The CDR3: CASSLEWETQYF. In nucleotides, the CDR3 is TGCGCCAGCAGCTTGGAATGGGAGACCCAGTACTTC. V is TRBV5-1 and J is TRBJ2-5; D is ambiguous. This CDR3 has 12 residues. In germline, CDR1 is SGHRS, CDR2 YFSETQ. Trimming stripped 0 bases from V and 5 bases from J, with 5 bases between.

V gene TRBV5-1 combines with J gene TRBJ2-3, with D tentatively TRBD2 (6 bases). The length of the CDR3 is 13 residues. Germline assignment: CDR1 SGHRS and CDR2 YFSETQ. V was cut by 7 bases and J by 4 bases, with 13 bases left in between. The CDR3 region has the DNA TGCGCCAGCGCGGTGGAGGGGTCAGATACGCAGTATTTT. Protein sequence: CASAVEGSDTQYF. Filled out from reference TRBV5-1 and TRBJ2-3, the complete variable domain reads KAGVTQTPRYLIKTRGQQVTLSCSPISGHRSVSWYQQTPGQGLQFLFEYFSETQRNKGNFPGRFSGRQFSNSRSEMNVSTLELGDSALYLCASAVEGSDTQYFGPGTRLTVL.

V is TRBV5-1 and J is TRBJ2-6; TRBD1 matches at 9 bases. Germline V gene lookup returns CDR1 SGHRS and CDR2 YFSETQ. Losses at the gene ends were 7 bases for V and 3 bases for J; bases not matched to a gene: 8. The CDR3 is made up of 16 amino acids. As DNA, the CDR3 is TGCGCCAGCCGGGAACAGGGGGCTAGTGGGGCCAACGTCCTGACTTTC. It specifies CASREQGASGANVLTF.

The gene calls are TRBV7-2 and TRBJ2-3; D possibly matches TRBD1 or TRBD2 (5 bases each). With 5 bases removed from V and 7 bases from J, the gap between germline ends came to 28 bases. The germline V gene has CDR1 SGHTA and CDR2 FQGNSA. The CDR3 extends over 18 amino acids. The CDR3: CASSPGLGLAPRGNTQYF. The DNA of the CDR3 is TGTGCCAGCAGCCCAGGACTCGGGCTAGCCCCAAGGGGAAATACGCAGTATTTT.

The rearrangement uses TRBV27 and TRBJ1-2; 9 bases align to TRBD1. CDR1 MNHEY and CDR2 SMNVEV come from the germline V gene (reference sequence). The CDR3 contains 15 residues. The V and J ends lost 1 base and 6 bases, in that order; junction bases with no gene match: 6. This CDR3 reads CASSLLRTGADGYTF. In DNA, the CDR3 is TGTGCCAGCAGTTTATTGAGGACAGGGGCGGATGGCTACACCTTC.

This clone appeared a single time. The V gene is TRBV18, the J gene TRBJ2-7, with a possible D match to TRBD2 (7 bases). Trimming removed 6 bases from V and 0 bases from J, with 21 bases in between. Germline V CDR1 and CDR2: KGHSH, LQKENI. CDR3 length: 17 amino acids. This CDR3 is CASSYGGAGAFSYEQYF. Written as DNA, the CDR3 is TGTGCCAGCTCCTACGGTGGGGCGGGGGCCTTCTCCTACGAGCAGTACTTC.

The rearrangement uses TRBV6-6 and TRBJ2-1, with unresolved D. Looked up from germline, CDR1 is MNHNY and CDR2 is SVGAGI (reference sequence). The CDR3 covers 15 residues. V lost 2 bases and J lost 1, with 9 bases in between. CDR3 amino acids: CASSYGLGSYNEQFF. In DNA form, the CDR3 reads TGTGCCAGCAGTTACGGATTGGGATCCTACAATGAGCAGTTCTTC.

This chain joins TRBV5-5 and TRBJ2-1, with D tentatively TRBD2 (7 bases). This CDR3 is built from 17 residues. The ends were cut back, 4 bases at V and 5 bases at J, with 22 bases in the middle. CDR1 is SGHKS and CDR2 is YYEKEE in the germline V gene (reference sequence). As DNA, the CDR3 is TGTGCCAGCAGCCCCTACAGGGCCGGGGGGCCTCACAATGAGCAGTTCTTC. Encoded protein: CASSPYRAGGPHNEQFF.

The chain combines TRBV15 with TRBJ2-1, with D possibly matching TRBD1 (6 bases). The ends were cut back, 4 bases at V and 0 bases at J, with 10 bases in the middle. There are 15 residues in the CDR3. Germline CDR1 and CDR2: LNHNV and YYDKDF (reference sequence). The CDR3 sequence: CATSTDSSSYNEQFF. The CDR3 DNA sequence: TGTGCCACCAGCACGGACAGTAGCTCCTACAATGAGCAGTTCTTC.

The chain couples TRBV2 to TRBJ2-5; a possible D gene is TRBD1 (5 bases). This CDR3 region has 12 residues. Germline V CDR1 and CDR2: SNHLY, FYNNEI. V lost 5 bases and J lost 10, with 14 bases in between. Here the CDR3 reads CASSQTTDIQYF. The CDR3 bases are TGTGCCAGCAGTCAAACCACGGACATCCAGTACTTC.

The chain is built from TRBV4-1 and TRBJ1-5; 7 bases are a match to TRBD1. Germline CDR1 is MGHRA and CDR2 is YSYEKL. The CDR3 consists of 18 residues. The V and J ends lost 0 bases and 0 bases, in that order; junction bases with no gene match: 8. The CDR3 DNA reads TGCGCCAGCAGCCAAGAGGGGGACAGTCGTTATAGCAATCAGCCCCAGCATTTT. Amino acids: CASSQEGDSRYSNQPQHF.

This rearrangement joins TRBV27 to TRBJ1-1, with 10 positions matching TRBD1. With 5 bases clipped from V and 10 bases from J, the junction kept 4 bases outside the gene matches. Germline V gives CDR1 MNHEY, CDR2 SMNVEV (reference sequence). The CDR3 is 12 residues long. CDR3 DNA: TGTGCCAGCAGTGGCCGGACAGGGGGAGCTTTCTTT. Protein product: CASSGRTGGAFF.

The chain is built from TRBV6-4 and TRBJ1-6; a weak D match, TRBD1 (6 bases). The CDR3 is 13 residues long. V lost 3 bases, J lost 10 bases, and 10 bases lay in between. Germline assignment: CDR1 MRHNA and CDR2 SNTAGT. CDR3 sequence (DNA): TGTGCCAGCAGTGAAACAGGGCACTCACCCCTCCACTTT. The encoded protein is CASSETGHSPLHF.

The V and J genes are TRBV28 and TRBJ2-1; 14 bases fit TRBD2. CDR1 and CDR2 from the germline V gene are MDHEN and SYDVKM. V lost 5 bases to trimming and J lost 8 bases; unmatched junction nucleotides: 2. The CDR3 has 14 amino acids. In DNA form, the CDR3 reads TGTGCCAGCAGTCGACTAGCGGGGGGGCATGAGCAGTTCTTC. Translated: CASSRLAGGHEQFF.

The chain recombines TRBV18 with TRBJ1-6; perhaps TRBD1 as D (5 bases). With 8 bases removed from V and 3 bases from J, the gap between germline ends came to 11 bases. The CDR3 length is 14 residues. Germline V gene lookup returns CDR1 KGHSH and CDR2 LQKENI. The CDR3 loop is CASARTNYNSPLHF. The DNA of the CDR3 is TGTGCCAGCGCCCGGACAAACTATAATTCACCCCTCCACTTT.

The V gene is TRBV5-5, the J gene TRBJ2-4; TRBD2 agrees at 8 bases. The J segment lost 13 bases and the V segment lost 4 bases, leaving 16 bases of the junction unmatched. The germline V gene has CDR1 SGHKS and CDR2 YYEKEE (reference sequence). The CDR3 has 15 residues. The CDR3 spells CASSPVSGGARLQYF. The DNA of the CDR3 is TGTGCCAGCAGCCCCGTTTCGGGGGGGGCCCGTTTACAGTACTTC.

CDR3 in amino acids: CASSVAGSMNTEAFF. The DNA of the CDR3 is TGTGCCAGCAGCGTAGCTGGCAGTATGAACACTGAAGCTTTCTTT. This rearrangement joins TRBV9 to TRBJ1-1; D gene unclear. Germline loops: CDR1 SGDLS, CDR2 YYNGEE. V was clipped by 0 bases and J by 0 bases, with 9 bases between them. This CDR3 has 15 residues.

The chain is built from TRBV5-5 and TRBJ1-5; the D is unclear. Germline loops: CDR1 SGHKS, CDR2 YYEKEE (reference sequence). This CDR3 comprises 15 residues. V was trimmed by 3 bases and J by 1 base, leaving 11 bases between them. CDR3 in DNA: TGTGCCAGCAGCTCCTGGGTAGGAAGCAATCAGCCCCAGCATTTT. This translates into CASSSWVGSNQPQHF.

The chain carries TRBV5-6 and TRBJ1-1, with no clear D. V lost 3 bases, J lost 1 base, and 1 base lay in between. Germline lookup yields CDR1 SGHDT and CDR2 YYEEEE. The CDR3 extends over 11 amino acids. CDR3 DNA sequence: TGTGCCAGCAGCTGGAACACTGAAGCTTTCTTT. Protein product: CASSWNTEAFF.

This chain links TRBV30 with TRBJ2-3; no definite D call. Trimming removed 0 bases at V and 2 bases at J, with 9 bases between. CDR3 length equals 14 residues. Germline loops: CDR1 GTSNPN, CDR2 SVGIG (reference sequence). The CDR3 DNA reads TGTGCCTGGAGTGTCGTTGGGAACACAGATACGCAGTATTTT. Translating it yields CAWSVVGNTDTQYF.

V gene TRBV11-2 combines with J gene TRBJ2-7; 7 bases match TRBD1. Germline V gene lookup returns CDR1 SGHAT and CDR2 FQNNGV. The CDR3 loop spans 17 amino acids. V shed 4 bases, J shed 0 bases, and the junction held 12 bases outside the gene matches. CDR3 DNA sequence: TGTGCCAGCAGCTCCCCTAATCGGGGACAGAGCTCCTACGAGCAGTACTTC. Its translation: CASSSPNRGQSSYEQYF.

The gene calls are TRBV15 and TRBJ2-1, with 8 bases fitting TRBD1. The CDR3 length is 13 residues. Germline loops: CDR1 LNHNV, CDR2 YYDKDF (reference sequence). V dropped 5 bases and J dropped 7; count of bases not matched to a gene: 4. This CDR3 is CATSLNRGNEQFF. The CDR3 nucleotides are TGTGCCACCAGCTTAAACAGGGGGAATGAGCAGTTCTTC.

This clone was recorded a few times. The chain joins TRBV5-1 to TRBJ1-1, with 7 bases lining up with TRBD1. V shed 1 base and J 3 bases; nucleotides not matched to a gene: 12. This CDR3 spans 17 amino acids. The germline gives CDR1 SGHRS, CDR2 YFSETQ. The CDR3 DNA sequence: TGCGCCAGCAGCTTGACAGGGGCGCTTAACCGACACACTGAAGCTTTCTTT. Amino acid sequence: CASSLTGALNRHTEAFF.

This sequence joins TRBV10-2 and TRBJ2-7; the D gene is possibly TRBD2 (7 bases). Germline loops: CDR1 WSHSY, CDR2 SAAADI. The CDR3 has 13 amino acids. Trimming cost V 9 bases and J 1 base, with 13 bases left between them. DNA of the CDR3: TGCGCCAGTGGGAGGGGGGGTTCCTACGAGCAGTACTTC. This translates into CASGRGGSYEQYF.

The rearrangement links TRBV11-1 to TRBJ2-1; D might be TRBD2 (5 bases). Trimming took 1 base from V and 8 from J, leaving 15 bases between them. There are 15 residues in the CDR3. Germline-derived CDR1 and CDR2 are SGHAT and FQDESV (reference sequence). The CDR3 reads CASSLGSMRVDEQFF. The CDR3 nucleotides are TGTGCCAGCAGCTTAGGATCTATGAGGGTAGATGAGCAGTTCTTC.

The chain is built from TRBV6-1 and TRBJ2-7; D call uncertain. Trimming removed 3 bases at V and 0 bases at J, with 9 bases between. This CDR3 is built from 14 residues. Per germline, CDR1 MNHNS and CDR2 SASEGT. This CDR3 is CASSDEDSSYEQYF. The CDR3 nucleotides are TGTGCCAGCAGTGATGAGGATAGCTCCTACGAGCAGTACTTC.

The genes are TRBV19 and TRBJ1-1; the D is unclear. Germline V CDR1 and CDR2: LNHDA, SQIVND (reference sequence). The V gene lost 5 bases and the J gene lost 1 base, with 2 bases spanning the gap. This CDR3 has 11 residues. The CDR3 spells CASSPNTEAFF. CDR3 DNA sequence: TGTGCCAGTAGTCCGAACACTGAAGCTTTCTTT.

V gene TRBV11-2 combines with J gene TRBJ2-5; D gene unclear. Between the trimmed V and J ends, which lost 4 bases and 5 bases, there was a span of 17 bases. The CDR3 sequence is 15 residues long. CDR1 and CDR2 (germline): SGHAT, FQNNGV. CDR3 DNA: TGTGCCAGCAGCTCCCGGTTGGTAGGAACCGAGACCCAGTACTTC. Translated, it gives CASSSRLVGTETQYF.

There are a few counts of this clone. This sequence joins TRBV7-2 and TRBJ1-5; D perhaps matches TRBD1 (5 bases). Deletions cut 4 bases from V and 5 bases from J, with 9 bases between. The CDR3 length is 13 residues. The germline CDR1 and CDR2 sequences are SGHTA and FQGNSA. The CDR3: CASSYRQYQPQHF. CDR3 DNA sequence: TGTGCCAGCAGCTATCGACAGTATCAGCCCCAGCATTTT.